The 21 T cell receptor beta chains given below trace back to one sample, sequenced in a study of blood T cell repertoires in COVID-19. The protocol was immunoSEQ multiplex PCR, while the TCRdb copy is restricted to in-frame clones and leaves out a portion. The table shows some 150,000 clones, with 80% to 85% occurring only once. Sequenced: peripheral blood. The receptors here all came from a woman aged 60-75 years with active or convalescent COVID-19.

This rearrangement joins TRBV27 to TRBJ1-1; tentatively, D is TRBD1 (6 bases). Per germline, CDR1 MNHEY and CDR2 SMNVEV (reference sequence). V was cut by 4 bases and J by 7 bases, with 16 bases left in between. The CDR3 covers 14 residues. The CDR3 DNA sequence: TGTGCCAGCAGTTCGGGGGGGCTTAATGGTGAAGCTTTCTTT. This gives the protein CASSSGGLNGEAFF.

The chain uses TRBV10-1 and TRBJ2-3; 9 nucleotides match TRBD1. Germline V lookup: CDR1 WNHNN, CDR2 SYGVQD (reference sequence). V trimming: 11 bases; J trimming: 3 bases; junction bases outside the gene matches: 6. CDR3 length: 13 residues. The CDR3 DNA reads TGCGCCGGGACAGGGCTGGGGACAGATACGCAGTATTTT. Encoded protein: CAGTGLGTDTQYF.

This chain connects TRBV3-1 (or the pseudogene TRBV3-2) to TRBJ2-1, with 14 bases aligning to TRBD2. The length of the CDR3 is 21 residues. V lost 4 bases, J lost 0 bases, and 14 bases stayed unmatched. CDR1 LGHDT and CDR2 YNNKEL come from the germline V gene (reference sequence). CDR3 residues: CASSLTGRGLAGGSSYNEQFF. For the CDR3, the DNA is TGTGCCAGCAGCCTGACAGGGAGAGGACTAGCGGGAGGTAGCTCCTACAATGAGCAGTTCTTC.

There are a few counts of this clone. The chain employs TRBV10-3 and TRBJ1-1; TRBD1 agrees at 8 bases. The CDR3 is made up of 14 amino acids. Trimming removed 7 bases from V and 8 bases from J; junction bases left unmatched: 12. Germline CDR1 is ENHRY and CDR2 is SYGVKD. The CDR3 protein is CAITPDRDVQEAFF. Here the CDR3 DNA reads TGTGCCATCACCCCGGACAGGGACGTCCAGGAAGCTTTCTTT.

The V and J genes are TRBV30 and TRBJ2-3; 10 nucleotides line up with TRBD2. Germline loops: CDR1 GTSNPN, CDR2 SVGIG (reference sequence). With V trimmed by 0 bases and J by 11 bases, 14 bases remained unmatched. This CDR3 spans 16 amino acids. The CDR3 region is CAWSVRGSASGSGQYF. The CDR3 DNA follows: TGTGCCTGGAGTGTACGGGGGTCGGCTAGCGGGAGCGGGCAGTATTTT.

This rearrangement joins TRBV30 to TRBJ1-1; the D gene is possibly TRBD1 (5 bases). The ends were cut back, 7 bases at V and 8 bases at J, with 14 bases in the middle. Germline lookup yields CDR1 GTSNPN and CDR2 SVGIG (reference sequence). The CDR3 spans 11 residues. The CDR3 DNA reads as TGTGCCTCCCAGCGGGGCAGCGAAGCTTTCTTT. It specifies CASQRGSEAFF.

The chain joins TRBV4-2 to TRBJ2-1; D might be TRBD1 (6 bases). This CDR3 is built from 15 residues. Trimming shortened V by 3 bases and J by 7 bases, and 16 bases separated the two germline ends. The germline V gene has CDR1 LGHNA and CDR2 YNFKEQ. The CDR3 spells CASSQQGGPKNEQFF. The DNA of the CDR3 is TGTGCCAGCAGCCAGCAAGGGGGACCTAAGAATGAGCAGTTCTTC.

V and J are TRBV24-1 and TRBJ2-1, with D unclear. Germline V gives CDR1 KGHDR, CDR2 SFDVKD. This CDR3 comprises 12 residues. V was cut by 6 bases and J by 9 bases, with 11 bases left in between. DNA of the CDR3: TGTGCCACCAGTTTAATCAGTTCTGAGCAGTTCTTC. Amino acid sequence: CATSLISSEQFF.

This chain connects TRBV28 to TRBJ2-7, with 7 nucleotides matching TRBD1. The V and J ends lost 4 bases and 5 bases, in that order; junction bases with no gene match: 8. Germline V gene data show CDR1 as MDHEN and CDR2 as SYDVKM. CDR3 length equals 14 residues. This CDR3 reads CASSYPGGQHEQYF. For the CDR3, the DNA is TGTGCCAGCAGTTACCCAGGGGGTCAACACGAGCAGTACTTC.

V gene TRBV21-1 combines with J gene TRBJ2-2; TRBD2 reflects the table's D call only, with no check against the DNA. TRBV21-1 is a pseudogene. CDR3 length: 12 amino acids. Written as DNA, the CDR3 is TGTGCCAGCAGCAAATGCGACGGGGAGCTGTTTTTT. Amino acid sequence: CASSKCDGELFF.

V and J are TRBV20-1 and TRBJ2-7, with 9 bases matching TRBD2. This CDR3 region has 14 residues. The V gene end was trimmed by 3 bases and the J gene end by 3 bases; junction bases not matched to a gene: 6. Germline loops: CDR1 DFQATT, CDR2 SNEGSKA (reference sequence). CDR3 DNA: TGCAGTGCTAGTTGGCTAGCGGGGCTCTACGAGCAGTACTTC. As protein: CSASWLAGLYEQYF.

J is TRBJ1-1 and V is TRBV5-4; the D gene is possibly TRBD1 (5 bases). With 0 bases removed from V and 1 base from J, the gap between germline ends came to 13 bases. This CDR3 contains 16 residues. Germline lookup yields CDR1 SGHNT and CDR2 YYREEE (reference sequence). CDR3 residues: CASSLAGRVGNTEAFF. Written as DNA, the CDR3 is TGTGCCAGCAGCTTGGCTGGCAGGGTGGGGAACACTGAAGCTTTCTTT.

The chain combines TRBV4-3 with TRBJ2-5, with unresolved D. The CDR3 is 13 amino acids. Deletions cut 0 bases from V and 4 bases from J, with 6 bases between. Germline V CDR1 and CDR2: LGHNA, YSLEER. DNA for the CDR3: TGCGCCAGCAGCCAAGATATGAGAGAGACCCAGTACTTC. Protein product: CASSQDMRETQYF.

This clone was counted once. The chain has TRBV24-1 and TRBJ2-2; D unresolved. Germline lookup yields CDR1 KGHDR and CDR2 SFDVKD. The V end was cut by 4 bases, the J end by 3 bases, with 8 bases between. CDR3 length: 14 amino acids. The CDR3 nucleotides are TGTGCCACCAGTGAACGGAGATACACCGGGGAGCTGTTTTTT. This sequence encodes CATSERRYTGELFF.

The CDR3 DNA reads as TGTGCCAGCAGTCCCCTAGCGGGAAGAGATACGCAGTATTTT. Its translation: CASSPLAGRDTQYF. The V and J genes are TRBV6-2 or TRBV6-3 and TRBJ2-3, with 9 positions matching TRBD2. From germline, CDR1 is MNHEY and CDR2 SVGEGT. This CDR3 has 14 residues. V shed 5 bases and J 5 bases; nucleotides not matched to a gene: 5.

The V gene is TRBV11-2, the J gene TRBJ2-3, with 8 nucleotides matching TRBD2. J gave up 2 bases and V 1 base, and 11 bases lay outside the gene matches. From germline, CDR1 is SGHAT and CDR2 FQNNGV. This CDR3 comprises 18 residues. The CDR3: CASSLVGSGVGPTDTQYF. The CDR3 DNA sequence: TGTGCCAGCAGCTTAGTTGGTAGCGGGGTCGGGCCCACAGATACGCAGTATTTT.

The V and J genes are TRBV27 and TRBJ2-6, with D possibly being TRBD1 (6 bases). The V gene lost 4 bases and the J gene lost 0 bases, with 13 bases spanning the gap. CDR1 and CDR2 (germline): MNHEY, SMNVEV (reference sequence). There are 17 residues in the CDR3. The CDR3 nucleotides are TGTGCCAGCAGTTCAGGACAGAGGAGCTCTGGGGCCAACGTCCTGACTTTC. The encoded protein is CASSSGQRSSGANVLTF.

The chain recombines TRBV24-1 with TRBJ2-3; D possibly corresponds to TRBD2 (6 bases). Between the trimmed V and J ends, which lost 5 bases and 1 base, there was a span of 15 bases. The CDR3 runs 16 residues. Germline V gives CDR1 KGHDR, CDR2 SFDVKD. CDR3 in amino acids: CATSANLGLGTDTQYF. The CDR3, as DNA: TGTGCCACCAGTGCTAACTTGGGACTGGGCACAGATACGCAGTATTTT.

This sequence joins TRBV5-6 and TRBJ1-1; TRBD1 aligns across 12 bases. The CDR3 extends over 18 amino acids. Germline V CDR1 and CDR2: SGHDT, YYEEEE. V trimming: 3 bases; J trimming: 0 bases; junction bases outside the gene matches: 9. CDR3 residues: CASSYGTGGWNMNTEAFF. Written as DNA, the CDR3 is TGTGCCAGCAGCTACGGGACAGGGGGCTGGAACATGAACACTGAAGCTTTCTTT.

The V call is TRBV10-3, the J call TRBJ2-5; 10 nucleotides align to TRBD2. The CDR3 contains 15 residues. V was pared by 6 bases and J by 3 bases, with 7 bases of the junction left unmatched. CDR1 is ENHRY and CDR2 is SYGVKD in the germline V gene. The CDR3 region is CAISSGTSAKETQYF. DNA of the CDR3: TGTGCCATCAGCTCCGGGACTAGCGCGAAAGAGACCCAGTACTTC.

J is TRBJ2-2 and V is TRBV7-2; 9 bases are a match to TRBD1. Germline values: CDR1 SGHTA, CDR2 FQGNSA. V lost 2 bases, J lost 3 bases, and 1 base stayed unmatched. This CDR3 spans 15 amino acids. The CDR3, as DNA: TGTGCCAGCAGCTTACGGACAGGGGACACCGGGGAGCTGTTTTTT. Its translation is CASSLRTGDTGELFF. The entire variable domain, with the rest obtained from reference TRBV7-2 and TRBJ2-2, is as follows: GAGVSQSPSNKVTEKGKDVELRCDPISGHTALYWYRQSLGQGLEFLIYFQGNSAPDKSGLPSDRFSAERTGGSVSTLTIQRTQQEDSAVYLCASSLRTGDTGELFFGEGSRLTVL.